The 19 T cell receptor beta chains below all came from one sample that was sequenced in a study of blood T cell repertoires in COVID-19. TCRdb's table, derived via immunoSEQ multiplex PCR, lists solely in-frame clones and lacks some. The sample holds tens of thousands of clones; 70% to 90% are singletons and the top ten take about 2.9%. The sequencing sample was made of peripheral blood. These receptors all stem from a man between 50 and 59 years old with active COVID-19.

This clone has a single count. The chain is built from TRBV5-5 and TRBJ1-4; D perhaps matches TRBD1 (6 bases). Trimming removed 1 base from V and 1 base from J, with 14 bases in between. Germline values: CDR1 SGHKS, CDR2 YYEKEE (reference sequence). This CDR3 has 17 amino acids. CDR3 nucleotide sequence: TGTGCCAGCAGCTTGACAGGGCTTTTGGTAACTAATGAAAAACTGTTTTTT. Translating gives CASSLTGLLVTNEKLFF.

The CDR3 protein is CASSQARTDTGELFF. CDR3 in DNA: TGCGCCAGCAGCCAAGCCAGGACAGACACCGGGGAGCTGTTTTTT. The chain carries TRBV4-1 and TRBJ2-2; tentatively, D is TRBD1 (6 bases). CDR1 and CDR2 from the germline V gene are MGHRA and YSYEKL. This CDR3 has 15 residues. Trimming pared 1 base from V and 3 bases from J, leaving 9 bases between.

The chain is built from TRBV9 and TRBJ2-7; perhaps TRBD1 as D (6 bases). This CDR3 is built from 15 residues. Trimming cost V 4 bases and J 6 bases, with 20 bases left between them. CDR1 is SGDLS, CDR2 YYNGEE, per germline. In DNA, the CDR3 is TGTGCCAGCAGCCCCTCCCCGTGGGACATAGGCGAGCAGTACTTC. As protein: CASSPSPWDIGEQYF. The full variable domain, in which reference TRBV9 and TRBJ2-7 provide the parts outside the CDR3, is DSGVTQTPKHLITATGQRVTLRCSPRSGDLSVYWYQQSLDQGLQFLIQYYNGEERAKGNILERFSAQQFPDLHSELNLSSLELGDSALYFCASSPSPWDIGEQYFGPGTRLTVT.

The chain links TRBV5-1 to TRBJ2-3, with D possibly being TRBD1 (7 bases). CDR3 length equals 15 residues. Germline values: CDR1 SGHRS, CDR2 YFSETQ. Trimming cost V 4 bases and J 5 bases, with 17 bases left between them. This CDR3 reads CASSQSRGARDTQYF. The CDR3 DNA sequence: TGCGCCAGCAGCCAGAGCAGGGGGGCCAGAGATACGCAGTATTTT.

Only a few counts were recorded for this clone. V and J are TRBV9 and TRBJ2-3; D is unclear. The CDR3 covers 13 residues. Germline V gene data show CDR1 as SGDLS and CDR2 as YYNGEE. Between the trimmed V and J ends, which lost 6 bases and 1 base, there was a span of 9 bases. The chain's CDR3 is CASNPLGTDTQYF. DNA for the CDR3: TGTGCCAGCAACCCGCTAGGCACAGATACGCAGTATTTT. The variable domain in full, completed from reference TRBV9 and TRBJ2-3, reads DSGVTQTPKHLITATGQRVTLRCSPRSGDLSVYWYQQSLDQGLQFLIQYYNGEERAKGNILERFSAQQFPDLHSELNLSSLELGDSALYFCASNPLGTDTQYFGPGTRLTVL.

The chain is built from TRBV29-1 and TRBJ2-4, with 10 bases fitting TRBD2. This CDR3 spans 13 amino acids. Germline CDR1 reads SQVTM; CDR2 reads ANQGSEA. V dropped 4 bases and J dropped 4; count of bases not matched to a gene: 1. CDR3: CSVVSGGKNIQYF. The CDR3 coding sequence is TGCAGCGTTGTTAGCGGGGGGAAAAACATTCAGTACTTC.

V is TRBV7-3 and J is TRBJ2-7; D is uncertain. The V and J ends lost 1 base and 3 bases respectively, with 7 bases between them. This CDR3 contains 13 residues. Germline V gene sequence: CDR1 SGHTA, CDR2 FQGTGA. The CDR3 DNA is TGTGCCAGCAGCTTAAGCCCAGGCTACGAGCAGTACTTC. Encoded protein: CASSLSPGYEQYF.

This chain links TRBV30 with TRBJ2-3; 15 nucleotides agree with TRBD2. The CDR3 sequence is 17 residues long. Losses at the gene ends were 2 bases for V and 5 bases for J; bases not matched to a gene: 8. The germline V gene encodes CDR1 GTSNPN and CDR2 SVGIG (reference sequence). DNA of the CDR3: TGTGCCTGGAGTCCCCGGGGACTAGCGGGAGGATTAGATACGCAGTATTTT. Protein sequence: CAWSPRGLAGGLDTQYF.

The rearrangement links TRBV18 to TRBJ1-2, with D unresolved. This CDR3 is 15 amino acids long. Trimming pared 1 base from V and 8 bases from J, leaving 17 bases between. Germline V gene sequence: CDR1 KGHSH, CDR2 LQKENI. The CDR3 region is CASSPLPGIVDGYTF. The DNA for the CDR3 is TGTGCCAGCTCACCACTACCGGGGATCGTGGACGGCTACACCTTC.

This chain links TRBV11-2 with TRBJ1-1; the match to TRBD1 covers 8 bases. This CDR3 spans 15 amino acids. In germline, CDR1 is SGHAT, CDR2 FQNNGV. The trim removed 2 bases at V and 4 bases at J, leaving 6 bases unmatched. The CDR3 sequence: CASSLNQGAGTEAFF. The CDR3 DNA sequence: TGTGCCAGCAGCTTAAATCAGGGGGCGGGCACTGAAGCTTTCTTT.

The V gene is TRBV5-4, the J gene TRBJ2-1; 9 nucleotides align to TRBD2. CDR1 is SGHNT, CDR2 YYREEE, per germline (reference sequence). V dropped 4 bases and J dropped 4; count of bases not matched to a gene: 6. The CDR3 has 15 amino acids. CDR3 sequence (DNA): TGTGCCAGCAGCGGCGCTAGCGGGGATTACAATGAGCAGTTCTTC. This gives the protein CASSGASGDYNEQFF.

CDR3 in amino acids: CASSRGQGRRGEQYF. As DNA, the CDR3 is TGTGCCAGCAGTCGAGGGCAGGGCCGGCGGGGCGAGCAGTACTTC. The rearrangement uses TRBV5-4 and TRBJ2-7; weak D call: TRBD2 (6 bases). Germline V gene data show CDR1 as SGHNT and CDR2 as YYREEE (reference sequence). The germline V and J ends were trimmed by 5 bases and 6 bases, with 21 bases remaining between them. This CDR3 has 15 residues.

This chain uses TRBV21-1 with TRBJ1-1; the DNA was not used to check the table's D call, TRBD1. TRBV21-1 is deemed a pseudogene. The CDR3 has 11 amino acids. CDR3 in DNA: TGTGCCAGAGACAGGGCCCCTGAAGCTTTCTTT. It encodes CARDRAPEAFF.

The rearrangement uses TRBV9 and TRBJ2-3, with TRBD2 identical over 7 bases. This CDR3 has 15 residues. Per germline, CDR1 SGDLS and CDR2 YYNGEE. Losses at the gene ends were 1 base for V and 0 bases for J; bases not matched to a gene: 2. The CDR3 loop is CASSVTSASTDTQYF. The CDR3 nucleotides are TGTGCCAGCAGCGTAACTAGCGCCAGCACAGATACGCAGTATTTT.

The chain joins TRBV4-1 to TRBJ1-6, with D unresolved. The CDR3 contains 16 residues. V was trimmed by 0 bases and J by 0 bases, leaving 6 bases between them. In germline, CDR1 is MGHRA, CDR2 YSYEKL. The CDR3 nucleotides read TGCGCCAGCAGCCAAGAGATGAGCTCCTATAATTCACCCCTCCACTTT. The encoded protein is CASSQEMSSYNSPLHF.

This clone was detected only once. This chain links TRBV7-9 with TRBJ1-1; D not resolved. CDR1 SEHNR and CDR2 FQNEAQ come from the germline V gene (reference sequence). Deletions cut 5 bases from V and 6 bases from J, with 7 bases between. This CDR3 comprises 11 residues. DNA of the CDR3: TGTGCCAGCAGCCCCGTTGCTGAAGCTTTCTTT. It specifies CASSPVAEAFF.

Concerning this clone itself: A junction end diverges from the germline sequence, so it may reflect a read error. The rearrangement uses TRBV6-1 and TRBJ1-5, with 7 bases identical to TRBD1. Germline-derived CDR1 and CDR2 are MNHNS and SASEGT. This CDR3 is built from 18 residues. DNA for the CDR3: TGTGCCAGCCGTGAGACAGGGAATTTTTTCTTTAGCAATCAGCCCCAGCATTTT. This encodes CASRETGNFFFSNQPQHF.

As for this clone: Other DNA sequences in this sample translate to the same CDR3. This chain joins TRBV27 and TRBJ1-5, with D unresolved. V gave up 0 bases and J gave up 7 bases, with 7 bases separating them. This CDR3 region has 13 residues. Germline V gives CDR1 MNHEY, CDR2 SMNVEV (reference sequence). DNA of the CDR3: TGTGCCAGCAGTTTATCGGGAGGACAGCCCCAGCATTTT. Its protein product is CASSLSGGQPQHF.

This clone occurred once. The chain is built from TRBV5-5 and TRBJ2-7, with no clear D. The CDR3 contains 13 residues. The germline V gene encodes CDR1 SGHKS and CDR2 YYEKEE (reference sequence). The V end was cut by 2 bases, the J end by 2 bases, with 8 bases between. CDR3 residues: CASSLNYAYEQYV. In nucleotides, the CDR3 is TGTGCCAGCAGCTTAAACTACGCCTACGAGCAGTACGTC.